This T cell receptor (beta chain) was found in a study of PD-L1 blockade in urothelial cancer. The wider study: It was at 3 weeks (second dose) and 6 weeks after treatment start that blood was analyzed. Study findings and constraints: Pretreatment TCR clonality in blood, when below the median, was predictive of better survival. Those with durable benefit had larger increases in tumor-associated blood clones at 3 weeks.

Assay: immunoSEQ multiplex PCR; the TCRdb copy retains only in-frame clones and omits some. The top ten hold roughly 14% of the sample, which has nearly 35,000 clones, over 75% seen once. The CDR3 extends over 16 amino acids. The V gene end was trimmed by 5 bases and the J gene end by 5 bases; junction bases not matched to a gene: 11. Looked up from germline, CDR1 is SEHNR and CDR2 is FQNEAQ (reference sequence). This sample's time point: pretreatment peripheral blood. Patients had urothelial carcinoma that was locally advanced or metastatic. Turning to this clone: Its antigen is currently unknown.

The V call is TRBV7-9, the J call TRBJ2-3, with 9 bases identical to TRBD2. The receptor was isolated from a man in his fifties or sixties with urothelial cancer. Sequenced here: PBMCs, sampled around atezolizumab (anti-PD-L1) treatment. The DNA for the CDR3 is TGTGCCAGCAGCCCGCGGGGCGGGAGGGCCCGAGATACGCAGTATTTT. It encodes CASSPRGGRARDTQYF. The full variable domain, its missing parts supplied by reference TRBV7-9 and TRBJ2-3, is DTGVSQNPRHKITKRGQNVTFRCDPISEHNRLYWYRQTLGQGPEFLTYFQNEAQLEKSRLLSDRFSAERPKGSFSTLEIQRTEQGDSAMYLCASSPRGGRARDTQYFGPGTRLTVL.